Below, 8 T cell receptor beta chains from the same sample are listed, as sequenced in a study of blood T cell repertoires in COVID-19 (dated by TCRdb to 2020 to 2021). Libraries were prepared through the immunoSEQ multiplex PCR assay. Entries here come from immuneACCESS through TCRdb and include only in-frame sequences with V and J called. Some clones fail to appear in such tables; in the studies checked, an unresolved V gene covers under half of the shortfall, and the cause of the remainder is unknown. This sample holds some 300,000 clones; approximately 90% were observed only once. Around 2% of the sample rests with the top ten. The specimen sequenced was PBMCs or T cells enriched from blood (not recorded which). All receptors derive from a woman aged 55-69 years in a cohort exposed to, infected with or recovered from COVID-19 (not recorded which).

This sequence joins TRBV5-4 and TRBJ2-2; 11 positions match TRBD2. CDR3 length equals 16 residues. Trimming removed 3 bases from V and 0 bases from J; junction bases left unmatched: 1. The V gene's germline CDR1 is SGHNT and CDR2 YYREEE (reference sequence). DNA of the CDR3: TGTGCCAGCAGCTCGGGACTAGCGGCGAACACCGGGGAGCTGTTTTTT. It translates to CASSSGLAANTGELFF.

This clone has only one observation. V and J are TRBV7-3 and TRBJ2-3, with 8 positions matching TRBD1. J was trimmed by 5 bases and V by 2 bases; bases with no gene match: 12. The CDR3 has 17 amino acids. Germline values: CDR1 SGHTA, CDR2 FQGTGA. CDR3 loop: CASSLGSGGGGIDTQYF. The CDR3 DNA follows: TGTGCCAGCAGCTTAGGGTCAGGGGGCGGAGGTATAGATACGCAGTATTTT.

This clone was seen a few times. This chain links TRBV14 with TRBJ2-3; TRBD1 agrees at 8 bases. Germline-derived CDR1 and CDR2 are SGHDN and FVKESK. V lost 1 base to trimming and J lost 3 bases; unmatched junction nucleotides: 3. There are 15 residues in the CDR3. This CDR3 is CASSQAGQGTDTQYF. The CDR3 DNA sequence: TGTGCCAGCAGCCAAGCCGGACAGGGAACAGATACGCAGTATTTT.

V usage is TRBV7-2 and J usage is TRBJ2-7; 8 nucleotides align to TRBD1. The CDR3 spans 15 residues. Germline values: CDR1 SGHTA, CDR2 FQGNSA. Trimming took 2 bases from V and 3 from J; bases not matched to a gene: 6. CDR3 sequence reads: CASSLRPGGLYEQYF. In nucleotides, the CDR3 is TGTGCCAGCAGCTTAAGGCCAGGGGGCCTCTACGAGCAGTACTTC.

V and J are TRBV9 and TRBJ1-6; TRBD1 matches at 7 bases. The CDR3 length is 15 residues. Germline-derived CDR1 and CDR2 are SGDLS and YYNGEE. J lost 4 bases, V lost 2 bases, and 3 bases had no gene match. CDR3 DNA sequence: TGTGCCAGCAGCGTTGGGACAGTGTATAATTCACCCCTCCACTTT. This encodes CASSVGTVYNSPLHF.

The rearrangement links TRBV2 to TRBJ1-4; D not resolved. The germline V gene has CDR1 SNHLY and CDR2 FYNNEI. Trimming cost V 2 bases and J 0 bases, with 4 bases left between them. This CDR3 is built from 14 residues. The CDR3 sequence: CASSELSTNEKLFF. DNA for the CDR3: TGTGCCAGCAGTGAACTTTCAACTAATGAAAAACTGTTTTTT.

The rearrangement uses TRBV10-2 and TRBJ2-3; 7 bases agree with TRBD2. The ends lost 4 bases at V and 3 bases at J; junction bases unmatched: 4. This CDR3 is built from 14 residues. Germline values: CDR1 WSHSY, CDR2 SAAADI. The CDR3 loop reads CASSGALATDTQYF. Written as DNA, the CDR3 is TGCGCCAGCAGTGGCGCACTAGCGACAGATACGCAGTATTTT.

This clone was counted between two and nine times. The CDR3 coding sequence is TGTGCCAGCAGTTACGTCACAGGGAAACTCAACGAGCAGTACTTC. Protein: CASSYVTGKLNEQYF. The genes are TRBV6-5 and TRBJ2-7; TRBD1 is a possible D gene (6 bases). This CDR3 region has 15 residues. V was clipped by 2 bases and J by 5 bases, with 16 bases between them. Germline CDR1 MNHEY, CDR2 SVGAGI.